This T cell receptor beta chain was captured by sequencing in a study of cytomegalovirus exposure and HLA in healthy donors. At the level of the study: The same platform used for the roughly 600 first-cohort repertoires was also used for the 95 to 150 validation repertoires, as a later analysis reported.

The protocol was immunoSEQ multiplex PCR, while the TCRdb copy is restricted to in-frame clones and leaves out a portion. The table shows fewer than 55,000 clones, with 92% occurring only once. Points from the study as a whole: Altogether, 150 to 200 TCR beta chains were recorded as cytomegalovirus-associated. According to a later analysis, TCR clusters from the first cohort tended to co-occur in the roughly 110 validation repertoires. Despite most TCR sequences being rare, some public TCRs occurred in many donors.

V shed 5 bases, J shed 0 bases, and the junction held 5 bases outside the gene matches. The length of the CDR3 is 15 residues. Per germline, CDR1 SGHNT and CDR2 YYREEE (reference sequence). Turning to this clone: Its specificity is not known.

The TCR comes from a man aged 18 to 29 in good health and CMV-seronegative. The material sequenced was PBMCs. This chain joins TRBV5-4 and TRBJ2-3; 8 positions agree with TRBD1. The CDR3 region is CASRSGTGSTDTQYF. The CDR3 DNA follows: TGTGCCAGCAGATCCGGGACAGGTAGCACAGATACGCAGTATTTT.